This T cell receptor beta chain was sequenced for a study of CD8 T cells in ankylosing spondylitis. TCR beta libraries were made by quantitative 5'-RACE with molecular barcodes. TCRdb independently ran MiXCR on the 5' RACE reads; one entry per CDR3 protein. The sample has 650,000 to 800,000 distinct CDR3 sequences, roughly 19% seen once. On this clonotype: No antigen is known for it.

General observations from the study: Apparently characteristic of ankylosing spondylitis blood was a TCR beta motif (roughly eight highly homologous variants).

The CDR3 consists of 17 residues. Per germline, CDR1 SEHNR and CDR2 FQNEAQ (reference sequence). The V gene lost 1 base and the J gene lost 0 bases, with 13 bases spanning the gap. The rearrangement uses TRBV7-9 and TRBJ2-1; either TRBD1 or TRBD2 may supply D (5 bases each). The receptor was derived from a male donor with ankylosing spondylitis. Material: blood, either unsorted or a sorted T cell fraction (not recorded which). The CDR3 region is CASSLGGNPSSYNEQFF. In nucleotides, the CDR3 is TGTGCCAGCAGCTTAGGGGGGAACCCAAGCTCCTACAATGAGCAGTTCTTC.